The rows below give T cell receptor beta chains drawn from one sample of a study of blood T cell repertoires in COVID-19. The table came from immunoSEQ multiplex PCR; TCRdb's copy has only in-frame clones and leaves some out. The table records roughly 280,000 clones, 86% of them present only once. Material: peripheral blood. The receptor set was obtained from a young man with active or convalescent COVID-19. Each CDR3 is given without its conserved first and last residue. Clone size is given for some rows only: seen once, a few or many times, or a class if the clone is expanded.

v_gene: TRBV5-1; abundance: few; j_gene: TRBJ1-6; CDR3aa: ASRSGGDSSPLH
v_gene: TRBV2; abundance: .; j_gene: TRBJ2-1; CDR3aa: ASSTGNEQF
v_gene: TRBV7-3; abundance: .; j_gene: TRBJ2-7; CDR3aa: ASTTGENTYEQY
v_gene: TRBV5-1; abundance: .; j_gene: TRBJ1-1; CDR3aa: ASSLMGQANTEAF
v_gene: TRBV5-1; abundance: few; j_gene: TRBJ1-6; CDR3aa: ASSYPDRNNSPLH
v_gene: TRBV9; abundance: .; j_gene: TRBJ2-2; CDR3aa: ASTPRGGPGELF
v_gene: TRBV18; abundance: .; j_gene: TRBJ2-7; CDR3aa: ASSPEVQGYEQY
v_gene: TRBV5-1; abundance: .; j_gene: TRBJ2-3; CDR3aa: ASSGYTGTQDTQY
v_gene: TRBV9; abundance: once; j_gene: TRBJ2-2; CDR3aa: ASSGRDLTTGELF
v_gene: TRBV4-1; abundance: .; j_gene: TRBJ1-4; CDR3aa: ASSQDWTGEEKLF
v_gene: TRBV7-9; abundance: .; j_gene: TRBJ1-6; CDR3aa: ASSQNTPTLQEGSPLH
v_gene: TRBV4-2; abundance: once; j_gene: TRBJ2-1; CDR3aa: ASSQDRTGQF
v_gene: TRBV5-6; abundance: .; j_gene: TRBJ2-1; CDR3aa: ASSLGVTGKQF
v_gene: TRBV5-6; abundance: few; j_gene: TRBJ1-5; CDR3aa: ASSLAGPDSNQPQH
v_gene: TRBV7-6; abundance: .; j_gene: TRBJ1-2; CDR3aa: ASSLETGPYYGYT
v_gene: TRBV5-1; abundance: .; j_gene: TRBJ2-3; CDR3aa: ASSYSTIGGAADTQY
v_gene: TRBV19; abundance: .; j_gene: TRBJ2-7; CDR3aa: ASSITSGPYEQY